This TCR beta chain is drawn from a study of shared T cell receptors in the human thymus. Germline CDR1 and CDR2: SGHNT and YYREEE (reference sequence). Trimming took off 4 bases at V and 2 bases at J, with 16 bases between the two ends. The CDR3 loop spans 15 amino acids. Produced via immunoSEQ multiplex PCR; TCRdb's table is partial and in-frame only. Among over 650,000 clones listed, about 90% were seen once. Notes on this clone: Other DNA sequences within the sample encode an identical CDR3.

The same sample was also studied in work on human thymus T cells. This second report adds: Donors consisted of healthy Finnish infants (having corrective surgery for congenital heart defects). The study used thymus tissue resected during corrective heart surgery. It looked as if thymic and blood repertoires used V and J genes in a biased way. Unrelated individuals reportedly shared highly overlapping thymic TCR repertoires.

The chain carries TRBV5-4 and TRBJ2-7, with D possibly matching TRBD2 (6 bases). This TCR derives from a boy in the first two years of life with a congenital heart defect. The sample consisted of thymocytes. The CDR3 loop reads CASSPGTGVPYEQYF. In DNA, the CDR3 is TGTGCCAGCAGCCCGGGGACGGGGGTCCCCTACGAGCAGTACTTC.